The rows below give T cell receptor beta chains drawn from one sample of a study of T cell changes during pregnancy in multiple sclerosis. Profiled with immunoSEQ multiplex PCR; TCRdb holds only in-frame clones, not every one. The sample has around 41,000 clones, roughly 91% seen once; the top ten hold approximately 1.5%. Sequencing was done on a sample of PBMCs (not recorded whether the cells were cultured). The receptors here all came from a female donor with multiple sclerosis, enrolled in a pregnancy study. The CDR3 runs from the conserved cysteine through the conserved F or W. A D gene is named only where the DNA matches it firmly. Some rows mark clone size as missing; the rest say once, few, many or name a class of expanded clone.

cdr3_length,v_call,d_call,clone_size,j_call,cdr3_nt,cdr3_aa
15,TRBV5-5,NA,NA,TRBJ2-7,TGTGCCAGCAGCTTGTCGTCGGGGGGCTTCTACGAGCAGTACTTC,CASSLSSGGFYEQYF
15,TRBV18,NA,NA,TRBJ2-3,TGTGCCAGCTCACCACTCCCTAGCCACACAGATACGCAGTATTTT,CASSPLPSHTDTQYF
14,TRBV5-1,TRBD1,NA,TRBJ1-1,TGCGCCAGCAGCCCGGGACAGGGGGCCTCTGAAGCTTTCTTT,CASSPGQGASEAFF
12,TRBV4-3,NA,NA,TRBJ2-4,TGCGCCAGCAGCCAAACCGGGTCCCCTCAGTACTTC,CASSQTGSPQYF
15,TRBV9,NA,NA,TRBJ2-6,TGTGCCAGCACTGGGGCGGCCTCTGGGGCCAACGTCCTGACTTTC,CASTGAASGANVLTF
15,TRBV16,TRBD2,NA,TRBJ2-3,TGTGCCAGCAGCCAAAGGCTAGCGGGAGCAGATACGCAGTATTTT,CASSQRLAGADTQYF
13,TRBV21-1,NA,NA,TRBJ2-1,TGTGCCAGCAGCAACCAGGGAAGGAATGAGCAGTTCTTC,CASSNQGRNEQFF
14,TRBV28,NA,NA,TRBJ2-2,TGTGCCAGCAGTTTCTGGGACGGGACCGGGGAGCTGTTTTTT,CASSFWDGTGELFF
15,TRBV5-1,NA,NA,TRBJ2-2,TGCGCCAGCAGCTTGGGGACTTCGAACACCGGGGAGCTGTTTTTT,CASSLGTSNTGELFF
15,TRBV5-6,NA,NA,TRBJ2-7,TGTGCCAGCAGCGCAGGGACCCTAGGAACCTACGAGCAGTACTTC,CASSAGTLGTYEQYF
14,TRBV25-1,NA,few,TRBJ1-2,TGTGCCAGCAGCGAATCAGTCACCGTCTATGGCTACACCTTC,CASSESVTVYGYTF
14,TRBV5-1,TRBD1,NA,TRBJ2-5,TGCGCCAGCAGCTTGGGGGACAGCCAAGAGACCCAGTACTTC,CASSLGDSQETQYF
12,TRBV30,NA,once,TRBJ2-2,TGTGCCTGGAACAGTAACACCGGGGAGCTGTTTTTT,CAWNSNTGELFF
12,TRBV28,NA,NA,TRBJ1-1,TGTGCCAGCAGTTTGATAGGGTCTGAAGCTTTCTTT,CASSLIGSEAFF
17,TRBV5-6,NA,NA,TRBJ2-1,TGTGCCAGCAGCCATAGACCAGGTAAAAGGGAGTACAATGAGCAGTTCTTC,CASSHRPGKREYNEQFF
13,TRBV2,NA,NA,TRBJ2-5,TGTGCCAGCAGTGTAAATCTTGAAGAGACCCAGTACTTC,CASSVNLEETQYF
14,TRBV6-1,TRBD1,once,TRBJ1-1,TGTGCCAGCACGACGAGGGGACAGGGGGCGCGAGCTTTCTTT,CASTTRGQGARAFF
14,TRBV28,NA,NA,TRBJ1-1,TGTGCCAGCAGTACTCGGGTTATGAACACTGAAGCTTTCTTT,CASSTRVMNTEAFF
15,TRBV11-1,TRBD2,NA,TRBJ2-1,TGTGCCAGCAGCCCTGGGAGGGGCGGGAACAATGAGCAGTTCTTC,CASSPGRGGNNEQFF
13,TRBV6-6,NA,NA,TRBJ2-2,TGTGCCAGCACCCCTAGGAACACCGGGGAGCTGTTTTTT,CASTPRNTGELFF
14,TRBV30,NA,once,TRBJ2-3,TGTGCCTCCACAGGACGGAAGTACACAGATACGCAGTATTTT,CASTGRKYTDTQYF
13,TRBV2,NA,NA,TRBJ1-6,TGTGCCAGCAGTGGAAATAATAATTCACCCCTCCACTTT,CASSGNNNSPLHF
12,TRBV6-5,TRBD1,NA,TRBJ2-7,TGTGCCAGCAGCGCCAGGGGGTACGAGCAGTACTTC,CASSARGYEQYF
12,TRBV29-1,NA,NA,TRBJ2-7,TGCAGCGTTGAGGGGTCTTACTACGAGCAGTACTTC,CSVEGSYYEQYF
15,TRBV9,NA,NA,TRBJ1-5,TGTGCCAGCAGCGTAGGGCAGGGCAGGGATCAGCCCCAGCATTTT,CASSVGQGRDQPQHF
16,TRBV18,TRBD2,NA,TRBJ2-7,TGTGCCAGCTCACTTGGACTAGCGGGAGGGGACTACGAGCAGTACTTC,CASSLGLAGGDYEQYF
13,TRBV29-1,TRBD2,NA,TRBJ2-1,TGCAGCGTACGCGGGAGCTCCTACAATGAGCAGTTCTTC,CSVRGSSYNEQFF
15,TRBV7-2,NA,NA,TRBJ2-7,TGTGCCAGCAGCTTAACCAGCGGAGGGGCCTACGAGCAGTACTTC,CASSLTSGGAYEQYF
15,TRBV28,NA,NA,TRBJ1-2,TGTGCCAGCAGTTCCCCTTCGACTTCTAACTATGGCTACACCTTC,CASSSPSTSNYGYTF
15,TRBV25-1,TRBD1,NA,TRBJ1-1,TGTGCCAGCAGTGAAGCGGGCAGGGGGGGCACTGAAGCTTTCTTT,CASSEAGRGGTEAFF
14,TRBV7-2,NA,NA,TRBJ1-1,TGTGCCAGCAGCTTAGCGCAAGGGGTCCCTGAAGCTTTCTTT,CASSLAQGVPEAFF
20,TRBV14,NA,NA,TRBJ2-1,TGTGCCAGCAGCCAAGGAGAAATAGGCTGGGGGCCAAGCTCCTACAATGAGCAGTTCTTC,CASSQGEIGWGPSSYNEQFF
14,TRBV10-3,TRBD2,NA,TRBJ2-7,TGTGCCATGGGTTCTGGGACTAGCGCCTACGAGCAGTACTTC,CAMGSGTSAYEQYF
12,TRBV30,NA,NA,TRBJ1-1,TGTGCCTGGAGCGTACAGGGAATCGAAGCTTTCTTT,CAWSVQGIEAFF
13,TRBV29-1,NA,NA,TRBJ1-4,TGCAGCGTCACTTTCAGGTTAAATGAAAAACTGTTTTTT,CSVTFRLNEKLFF
14,TRBV19,TRBD1,NA,TRBJ2-7,TGTGCCAGTAGTATGAGGGGGCTCTACTACGAGCAGTACTTC,CASSMRGLYYEQYF
15,TRBV4-2,TRBD2,NA,TRBJ2-3,TGTGCCAGCAGGGACGTAGCGGGAGGCACAGATACGCAGTATTTT,CASRDVAGGTDTQYF
18,TRBV11-3,TRBD2,NA,TRBJ2-2,TGTGCCAGCAGCTCCGAGTTTTTAGCGGGAGTGAACACCGGGGAGCTGTTTTTT,CASSSEFLAGVNTGELFF
9,TRBV6-5,NA,NA,TRBJ2-7,TGTGCCGGCAAGGGCGGGCAGTACTTC,CAGKGGQYF
16,TRBV18,NA,few,TRBJ2-2,TGTGCCAGCTCACCGCAGGGACCTTTGAACACCGGGGAGCTGTTTTTT,CASSPQGPLNTGELFF
13,TRBV27,NA,NA,TRBJ2-5,TGTGCCAGCAGTCCCTCCAGCGTTTTGGCCCAGTACTTC,CASSPSSVLAQYF
14,TRBV6-5,TRBD1,NA,TRBJ1-1,TGTGCCAGCAGGAAGGACAGGGTGGTCACTGAAGCTTTCTTT,CASRKDRVVTEAFF
16,TRBV6-5,TRBD1,NA,TRBJ1-2,TGTGCCAGCAGTTACTTGGGTCGCAGCAGGGGGCTCAGCTACACCTTC,CASSYLGRSRGLSYTF
16,TRBV6-5,NA,few,TRBJ2-5,TGTGCCAGCAGTTACTTCCCAAGGGACCCCTCAGGGACCCAGTACTTC,CASSYFPRDPSGTQYF